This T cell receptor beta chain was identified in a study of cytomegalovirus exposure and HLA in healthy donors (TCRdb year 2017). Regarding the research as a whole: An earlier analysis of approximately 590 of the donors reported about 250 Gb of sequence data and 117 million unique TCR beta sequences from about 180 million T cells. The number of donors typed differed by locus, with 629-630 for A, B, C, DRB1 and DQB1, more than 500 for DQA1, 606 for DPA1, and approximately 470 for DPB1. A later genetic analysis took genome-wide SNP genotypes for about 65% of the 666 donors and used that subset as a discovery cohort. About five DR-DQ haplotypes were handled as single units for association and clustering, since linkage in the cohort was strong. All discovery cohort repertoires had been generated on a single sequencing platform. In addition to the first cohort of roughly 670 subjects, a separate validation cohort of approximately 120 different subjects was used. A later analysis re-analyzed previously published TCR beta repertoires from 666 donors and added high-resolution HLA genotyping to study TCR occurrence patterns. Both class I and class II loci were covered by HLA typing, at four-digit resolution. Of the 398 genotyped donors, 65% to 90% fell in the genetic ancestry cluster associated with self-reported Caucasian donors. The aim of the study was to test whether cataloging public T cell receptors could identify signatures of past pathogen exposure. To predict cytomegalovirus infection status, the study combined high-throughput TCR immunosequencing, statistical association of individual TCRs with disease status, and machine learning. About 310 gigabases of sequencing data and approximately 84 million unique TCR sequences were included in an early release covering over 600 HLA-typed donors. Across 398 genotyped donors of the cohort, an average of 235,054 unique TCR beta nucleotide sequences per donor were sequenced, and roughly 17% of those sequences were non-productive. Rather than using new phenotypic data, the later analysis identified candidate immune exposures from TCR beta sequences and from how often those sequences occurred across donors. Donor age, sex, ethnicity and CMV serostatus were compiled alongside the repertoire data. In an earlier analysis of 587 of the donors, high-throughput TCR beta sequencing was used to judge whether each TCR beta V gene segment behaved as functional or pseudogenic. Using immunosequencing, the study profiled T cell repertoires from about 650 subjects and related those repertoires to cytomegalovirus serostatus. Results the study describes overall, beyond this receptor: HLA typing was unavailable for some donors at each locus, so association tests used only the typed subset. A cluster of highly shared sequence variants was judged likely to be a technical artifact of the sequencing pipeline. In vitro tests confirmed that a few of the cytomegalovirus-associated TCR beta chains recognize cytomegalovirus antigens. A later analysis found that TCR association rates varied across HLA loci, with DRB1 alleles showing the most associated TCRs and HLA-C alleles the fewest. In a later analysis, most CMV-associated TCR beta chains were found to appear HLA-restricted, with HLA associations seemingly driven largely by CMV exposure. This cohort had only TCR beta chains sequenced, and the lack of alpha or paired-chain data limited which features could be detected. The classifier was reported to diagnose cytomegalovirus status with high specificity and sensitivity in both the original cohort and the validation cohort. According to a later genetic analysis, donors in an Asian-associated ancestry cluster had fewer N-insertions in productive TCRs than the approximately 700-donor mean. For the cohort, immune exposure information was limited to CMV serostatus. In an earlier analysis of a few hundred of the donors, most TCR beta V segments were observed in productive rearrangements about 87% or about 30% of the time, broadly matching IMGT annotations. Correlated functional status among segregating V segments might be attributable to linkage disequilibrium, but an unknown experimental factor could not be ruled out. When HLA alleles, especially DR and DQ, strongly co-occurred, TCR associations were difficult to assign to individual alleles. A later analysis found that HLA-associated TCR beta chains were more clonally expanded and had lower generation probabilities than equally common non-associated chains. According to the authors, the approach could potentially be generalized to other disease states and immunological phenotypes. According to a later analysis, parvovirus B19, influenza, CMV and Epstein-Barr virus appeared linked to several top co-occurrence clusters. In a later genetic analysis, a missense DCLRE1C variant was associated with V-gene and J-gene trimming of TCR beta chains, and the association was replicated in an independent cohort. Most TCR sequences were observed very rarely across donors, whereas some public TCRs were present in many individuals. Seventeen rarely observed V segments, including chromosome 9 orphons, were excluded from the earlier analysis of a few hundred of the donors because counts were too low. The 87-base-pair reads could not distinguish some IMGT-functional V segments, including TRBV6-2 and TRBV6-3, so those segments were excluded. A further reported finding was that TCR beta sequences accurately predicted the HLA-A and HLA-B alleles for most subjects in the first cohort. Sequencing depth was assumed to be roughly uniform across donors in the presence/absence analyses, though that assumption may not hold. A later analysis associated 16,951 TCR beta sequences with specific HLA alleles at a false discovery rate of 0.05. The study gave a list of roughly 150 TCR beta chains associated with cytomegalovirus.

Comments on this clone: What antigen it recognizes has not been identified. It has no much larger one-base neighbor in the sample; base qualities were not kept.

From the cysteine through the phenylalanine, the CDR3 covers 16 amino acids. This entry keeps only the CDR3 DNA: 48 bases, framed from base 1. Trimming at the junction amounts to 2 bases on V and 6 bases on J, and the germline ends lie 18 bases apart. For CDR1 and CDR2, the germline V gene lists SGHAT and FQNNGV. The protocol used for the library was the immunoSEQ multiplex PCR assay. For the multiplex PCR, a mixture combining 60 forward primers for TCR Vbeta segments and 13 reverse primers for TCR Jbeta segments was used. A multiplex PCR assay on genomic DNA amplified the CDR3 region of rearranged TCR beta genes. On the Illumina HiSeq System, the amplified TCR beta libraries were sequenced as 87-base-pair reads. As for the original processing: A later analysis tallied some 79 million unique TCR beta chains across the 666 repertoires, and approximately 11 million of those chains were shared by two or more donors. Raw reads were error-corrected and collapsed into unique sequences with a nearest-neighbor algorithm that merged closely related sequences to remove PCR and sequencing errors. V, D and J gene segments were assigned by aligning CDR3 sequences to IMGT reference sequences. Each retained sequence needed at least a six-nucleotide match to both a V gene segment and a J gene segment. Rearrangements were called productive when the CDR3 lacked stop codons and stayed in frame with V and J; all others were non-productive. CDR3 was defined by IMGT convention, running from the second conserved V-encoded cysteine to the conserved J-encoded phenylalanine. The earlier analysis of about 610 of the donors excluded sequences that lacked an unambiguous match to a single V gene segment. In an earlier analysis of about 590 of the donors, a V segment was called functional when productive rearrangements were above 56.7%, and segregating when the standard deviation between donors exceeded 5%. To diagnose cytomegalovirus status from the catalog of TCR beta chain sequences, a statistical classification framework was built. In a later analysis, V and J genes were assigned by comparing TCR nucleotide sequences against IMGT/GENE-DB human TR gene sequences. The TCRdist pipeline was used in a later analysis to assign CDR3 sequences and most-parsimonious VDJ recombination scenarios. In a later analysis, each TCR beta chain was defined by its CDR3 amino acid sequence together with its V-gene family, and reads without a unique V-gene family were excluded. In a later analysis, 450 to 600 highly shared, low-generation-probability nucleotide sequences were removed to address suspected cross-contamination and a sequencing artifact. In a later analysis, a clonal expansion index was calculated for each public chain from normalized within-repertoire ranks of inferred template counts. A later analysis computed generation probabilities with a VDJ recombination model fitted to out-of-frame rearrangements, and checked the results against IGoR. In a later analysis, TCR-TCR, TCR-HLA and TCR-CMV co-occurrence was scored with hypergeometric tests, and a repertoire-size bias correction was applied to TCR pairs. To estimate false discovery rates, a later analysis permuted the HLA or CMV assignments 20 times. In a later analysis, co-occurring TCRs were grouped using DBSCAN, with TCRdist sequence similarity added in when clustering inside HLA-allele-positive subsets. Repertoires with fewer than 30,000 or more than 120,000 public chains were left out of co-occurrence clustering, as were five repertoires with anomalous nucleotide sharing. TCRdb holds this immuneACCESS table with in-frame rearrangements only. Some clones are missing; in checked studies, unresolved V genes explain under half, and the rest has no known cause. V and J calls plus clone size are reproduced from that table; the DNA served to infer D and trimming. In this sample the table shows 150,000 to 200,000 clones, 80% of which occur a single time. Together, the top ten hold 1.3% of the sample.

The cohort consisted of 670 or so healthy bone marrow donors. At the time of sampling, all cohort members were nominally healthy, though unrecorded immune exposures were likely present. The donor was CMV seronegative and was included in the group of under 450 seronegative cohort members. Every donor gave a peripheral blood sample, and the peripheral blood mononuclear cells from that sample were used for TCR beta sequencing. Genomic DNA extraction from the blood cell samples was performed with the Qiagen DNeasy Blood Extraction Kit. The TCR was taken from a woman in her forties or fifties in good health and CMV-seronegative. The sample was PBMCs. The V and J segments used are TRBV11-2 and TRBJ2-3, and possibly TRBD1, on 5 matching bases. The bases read TGTGCCAGCAGCTTATATAGGACATACCAGGCGGATACGCAGTATTTT. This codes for CASSLYRTYQADTQYF.